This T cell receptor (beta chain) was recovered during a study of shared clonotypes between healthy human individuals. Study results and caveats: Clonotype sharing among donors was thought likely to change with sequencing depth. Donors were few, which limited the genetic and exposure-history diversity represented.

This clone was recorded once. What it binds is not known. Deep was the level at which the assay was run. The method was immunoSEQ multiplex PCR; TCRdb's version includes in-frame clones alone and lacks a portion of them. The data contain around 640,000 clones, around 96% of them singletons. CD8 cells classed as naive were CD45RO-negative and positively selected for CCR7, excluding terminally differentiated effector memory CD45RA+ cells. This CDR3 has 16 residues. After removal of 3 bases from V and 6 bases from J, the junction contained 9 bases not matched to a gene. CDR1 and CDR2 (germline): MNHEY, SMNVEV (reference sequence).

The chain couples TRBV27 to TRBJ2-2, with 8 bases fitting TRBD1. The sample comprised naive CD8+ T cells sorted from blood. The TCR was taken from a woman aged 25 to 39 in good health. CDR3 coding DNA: TGTGCCAGCAGTTTTGGGGCAGGGGGCGCCCCCGGGGAGCTGTTTTTT. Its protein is CASSFGAGGAPGELFF.